This entry is about one T cell receptor beta chain. The CDR3 has 16 amino acids. CDR1 SGHRS and CDR2 YFSETQ come from the germline V gene. The J segment lost 0 bases and the V segment lost 4 bases, leaving 8 bases of the junction unmatched. The data are from a study of blood T cell repertoires in COVID-19. The authors' processing: Amplification with reference gene primers provided the estimates of nucleated cell counts. Produced via immunoSEQ multiplex PCR; TCRdb's table is partial and in-frame only. V, J and clone size are those of that table, while D and trimming were read from the DNA. The sample carries under 300,000 clones, about 89% recorded once.

This clonotype was obtained from a human donor in a cohort exposed to, infected with or recovered from COVID-19 (not recorded which). The donor label of this sample is uncertain. Sequences were obtained from PBMCs or T cells enriched from blood (not recorded which). This rearrangement joins TRBV5-1 to TRBJ2-3; 7 bases are shared with TRBD2. CDR3 DNA sequence: TGCGCCAGCAGCATTCTGGCGGGGGTTAGCACAGATACGCAGTATTTT. This codes for CASSILAGVSTDTQYF.